This note documents a single T cell receptor beta chain sequence. Its antigen is not identified. This specimen comes from a study of graft-versus-host responses after intestinal transplantation. TCRdb keeps only in-frame clones here, not all; method: immunoSEQ multiplex PCR. The sample has under 140,000 clones, just over 90% seen once. Study-wide points: In recipient marrow, GvH clones were found, and some appeared first in ileum or blood.

The receptor was derived from a human donor who received an intestinal transplant. Sequenced here: unstimulated CD8+ T cells sorted from spleen or lymph node cells, sampled before intestinal transplant.

Here the CDR3 reads CASSPLGDAYYNEQFF. In DNA, the CDR3 is TGTGCCAGCAGCCCCCTAGGGGACGCCTACTACAATGAGCAGTTCTTC. The chain is built from TRBV7-9 and TRBJ2-1; D may be TRBD1 or TRBD2 (5 bases each). The CDR3 spans 16 residues. V lost 5 bases to trimming and J lost 3 bases, with 17 bases between them. Germline V CDR1 and CDR2: SEHNR, FQNEAQ (reference sequence).